The 21 T cell receptor beta chains in this list originate from one sample, sequenced in a study of cytomegalovirus exposure and HLA in healthy donors. Primers for the PCR totalled 60 Vbeta and 13 Jbeta. This table comes from immunoSEQ multiplex PCR, and its TCRdb copy is limited to in-frame clones, with some not included. The sample lists 120,000 to 150,000 clones; around 78% were seen once. The sequencing input was PBMCs. All receptors come from a male donor in good health and CMV-seronegative.

The genes are TRBV5-1 and TRBJ2-7, with D possibly TRBD2 on 7 matching bases. Germline V lookup: CDR1 SGHRS, CDR2 YFSETQ. Trimming shortened V by 5 bases and J by 4 bases, and 16 bases separated the two germline ends. There are 14 residues in the CDR3. Here the CDR3 reads CASRNGGTMYEQYF. Written as DNA, the CDR3 is TGCGCCAGCAGGAACGGGGGGACAATGTACGAGCAGTACTTC.

This chain joins TRBV2 and TRBJ2-7; a weak D match, TRBD2 (6 bases). The CDR3 extends over 12 amino acids. The germline gives CDR1 SNHLY, CDR2 FYNNEI. Between the trimmed V and J ends, which lost 7 bases and 5 bases, there was a span of 12 bases. CDR3 region: CASMGGEDEQYF. CDR3 nucleotide sequence: TGTGCCAGCATGGGGGGAGAGGACGAGCAGTACTTC.

The table lists this clone with a count of one. The genes are TRBV7-9 and TRBJ1-5, with D perhaps matching TRBD1 (6 bases). The V and J ends lost 1 base and 0 bases respectively, with 13 bases between them. Germline V lookup: CDR1 SEHNR, CDR2 FQNEAQ (reference sequence). CDR3 size: 17 residues. Here the CDR3 reads CASSLVGGPYSNQPQHF. The CDR3 DNA reads TGTGCCAGCAGCTTAGTGGGGGGGCCATATAGCAATCAGCCCCAGCATTTT.

The J gene is TRBJ1-1, the V gene TRBV27, with no clear D. The CDR3 length is 14 residues. Germline lookup yields CDR1 MNHEY and CDR2 SMNVEV (reference sequence). V gave up 6 bases and J gave up 1 base, with 12 bases separating them. Here the CDR3 DNA reads TGTGCCAGCAGGCAAGAGGGCTCGAACACTGAAGCTTTCTTT. Translated: CASRQEGSNTEAFF.

This chain uses TRBV10-1 with TRBJ2-5; D is perhaps TRBD2 (6 bases). There are 14 residues in the CDR3. The V and J ends lost 4 bases and 0 bases respectively, with 9 bases between them. CDR1 WNHNN and CDR2 SYGVQD come from the germline V gene (reference sequence). The CDR3 sequence: CASSGGTYQETQYF. As DNA, the CDR3 is TGCGCCAGCAGTGGAGGGACTTACCAAGAGACCCAGTACTTC.

The chain employs TRBV19 and TRBJ2-1, with 9 bases fitting TRBD1. Germline CDR1 and CDR2: LNHDA and SQIVND (reference sequence). With 5 bases clipped from V and 6 bases from J, the junction kept 8 bases outside the gene matches. The CDR3 loop spans 15 amino acids. The CDR3 loop is CASSEQGANANEQFF. CDR3 bases: TGTGCCAGTAGTGAACAGGGGGCGAATGCCAATGAGCAGTTCTTC. The variable domain in full, completed from reference TRBV19 and TRBJ2-1, reads DGGITQSPKYLFRKEGQNVTLSCEQNLNHDAMYWYRQDPGQGLRLIYYSQIVNDFQKGDIAEGYSVSREKKESFPLTVTSAQKNPTAFYLCASSEQGANANEQFFGPGTRLTVL.

This sequence joins TRBV29-1 and TRBJ2-7, with TRBD1 matching over 9 bases. The CDR3 extends over 14 amino acids. The V and J ends lost 8 bases and 2 bases, in that order; junction bases with no gene match: 10. Germline loops: CDR1 SQVTM, CDR2 ANQGSEA. CDR3 bases: TGCAGCTCGAGACAGGGGACAGGGCCCTACGAGCAGTACTTC. Translating it yields CSSRQGTGPYEQYF.

The CDR3 loop reads CASSYEDSHNEQFF. For the CDR3, the DNA is TGTGCCAGCAGTTACGAGGACAGTCACAATGAGCAGTTCTTC. This chain joins TRBV6-5 and TRBJ2-1; tentative D call: TRBD1 (6 bases). V lost 2 bases to trimming and J lost 5 bases, with 10 bases between them. CDR1 is MNHEY, CDR2 SVGAGI, per germline. CDR3 length: 14 amino acids.

This clone was recorded only once. This chain connects TRBV7-9 to TRBJ1-1; 7 bases are a match to TRBD1. Germline trimming cut 4 bases from V and 3 bases from J; bases unmatched to any gene: 5. The CDR3 is 14 amino acids. Germline V lookup: CDR1 SEHNR, CDR2 FQNEAQ (reference sequence). The CDR3 coding sequence is TGTGCCAGCAGCTACAGGCAGGGGGACACTGAAGCTTTCTTT. This encodes CASSYRQGDTEAFF.

This rearrangement joins TRBV6-1 to TRBJ2-3; 12 bases agree with TRBD2. The length of the CDR3 is 15 residues. Germline loops: CDR1 MNHNS, CDR2 SASEGT. The V segment lost 6 bases and the J segment 5 bases; nucleotides outside the gene matches: 6. The CDR3 sequence: CASRVLAGGGDTQYF. For the CDR3, the DNA is TGTGCCAGCAGGGTACTAGCGGGAGGAGGAGATACGCAGTATTTT.

The rearrangement links TRBV6-5 to TRBJ2-7; 11 bases are shared with TRBD2. This CDR3 spans 15 amino acids. V was clipped by 6 bases and J by 3 bases; unmatched bases: 7. Germline V gene lookup returns CDR1 MNHEY and CDR2 SVGAGI. The chain's CDR3 is CASSLAGGGLYEQYF. The CDR3 DNA is TGTGCCAGCAGCCTAGCGGGAGGCGGTCTCTACGAGCAGTACTTC.

The chain's CDR3 is CAWSGEQGFTGANVLTF. CDR3 in DNA: TGTGCCTGGAGTGGAGAACAGGGGTTTACTGGGGCCAACGTCCTGACTTTC. The chain couples TRBV30 to TRBJ2-6, with 7 bases fitting TRBD1. Germline assignment: CDR1 GTSNPN and CDR2 SVGIG (reference sequence). The CDR3 is 17 amino acids. The V gene end was trimmed by 1 base and the J gene end by 2 bases; junction bases not matched to a gene: 8.

This clone was recorded a few times. The V call is TRBV19, the J call TRBJ2-7, with D possibly being TRBD2 (5 bases). The germline gives CDR1 LNHDA, CDR2 SQIVND (reference sequence). The CDR3 totals 13 residues. The ends were cut back, 3 bases at V and 4 bases at J, with 10 bases in the middle. CDR3 sequence (DNA): TGTGCCAGTAGTATTGTTCCGGGATACGAGCAGTACTTC. It is translated as CASSIVPGYEQYF.

A single count supports this clone. It is unclear where the CDR3 begins or ends on the DNA, so no DNA is shown, and the CDR3 is as TCRdb lists it. This chain joins TRBV27 and TRBJ2-2; the table assigns TRBD2, which was not confirmed against the DNA. Germline V gene data show CDR1 as MNHEY and CDR2 as SMNVEV (reference sequence). The CDR3 adds up to 11 amino acids, both ends counted. This CDR3 reads CASSSSGELFF.

V gene TRBV7-8 combines with J gene TRBJ1-2, with 10 bases matching TRBD1. The CDR3 consists of 16 residues. Trimming cost V 2 bases and J 3 bases; bases outside gene matches: 6. Germline CDR1 is SGHVS and CDR2 is FQNEAQ. CDR3 in amino acids: CASSLRDRGNDYGYTF. The CDR3 coding sequence is TGTGCCAGCAGCTTAAGGGACAGGGGTAATGACTATGGCTACACCTTC.

The rearrangement joins TRBV29-1 to TRBJ1-6, with D maybe TRBD1 (6 bases). CDR1 is SQVTM, CDR2 ANQGSEA, per germline. V lost 6 bases and J 0 bases, leaving 12 bases between the germline ends. The CDR3 runs to 15 residues. Here the CDR3 DNA reads TGCAGCGTGACCACAGGGTCCTCCTATAATTCACCCCTCCACTTT. It codes for CSVTTGSSYNSPLHF.

This clone came up once. The CDR3 loop is CASTAGSQPQHF. In nucleotides, the CDR3 is TGTGCCAGTACCGCAGGGTCTCAGCCCCAGCATTTT. The chain uses TRBV19 and TRBJ1-5; D might be TRBD1 (5 bases). Germline CDR1 reads LNHDA; CDR2 reads SQIVND (reference sequence). The CDR3 has 12 amino acids. V was cut by 7 bases and J by 6 bases, with 10 bases left in between.

The chain carries TRBV7-8 and TRBJ2-1; 10 positions match TRBD2. The V gene end was trimmed by 6 bases and the J gene end by 0 bases; junction bases not matched to a gene: 5. Germline V lookup: CDR1 SGHVS, CDR2 FQNEAQ. CDR3 length equals 16 residues. CDR3 sequence: CASSRLAGASYNEQFF. For the CDR3, the DNA is TGTGCCAGCAGTCGTCTAGCGGGAGCCTCCTACAATGAGCAGTTCTTC.

The J gene is TRBJ1-1, the V gene TRBV19; D gene unclear. Looked up from germline, CDR1 is LNHDA and CDR2 is SQIVND (reference sequence). The ends were cut back, 3 bases at V and 3 bases at J, with 8 bases in the middle. CDR3 size: 13 residues. In DNA form, the CDR3 reads TGTGCCAGTAGTATGGGAGGATACACTGAAGCTTTCTTT. Translation: CASSMGGYTEAFF.

The chain uses TRBV5-1 and TRBJ2-7; 9 nucleotides agree with TRBD1. Germline V gene sequence: CDR1 SGHRS, CDR2 YFSETQ. CDR3 size: 14 residues. With 6 bases clipped from V and 2 bases from J, the junction kept 6 bases outside the gene matches. The DNA for the CDR3 is TGCGCCAGCACCACGGGGACAGGGCCCTACGAGCAGTACTTC. This sequence encodes CASTTGTGPYEQYF.

The chain joins TRBV10-3 to TRBJ1-5, with D maybe TRBD1 (6 bases). This CDR3 spans 14 amino acids. V lost 2 bases, J lost 6 bases, and 11 bases lay in between. Germline CDR1 and CDR2: ENHRY and SYGVKD. This CDR3 is CAISETGPVQPQHF. CDR3 in DNA: TGTGCCATCAGTGAGACAGGGCCCGTTCAGCCCCAGCATTTT.